This T cell receptor beta chain was identified in a study of T cell responses to AZD1222 COVID-19 vaccine. Study-level findings and limits: Targeting of unmutated variant regions was reportedly seen in nearly half of spike-specific TCRs. Baseline serostatus was positive in only a handful of AZD1222 recipients. A mostly white British donor set with more females was recruited, and clonal diversity was possibly underestimated.

As to this clone: Its matching antigen is unknown.

This table comes from immunoSEQ multiplex PCR, and its TCRdb copy is limited to in-frame clones, with some not included. The sample carries roughly 140,000 clones, about 90% recorded once. V was trimmed by 2 bases and J by 1 base, leaving 13 bases between them. The CDR3 runs to 16 residues. Germline V CDR1 and CDR2: SGHRS, YFSETQ. Sequenced here: peripheral blood, sampled on day 0 of AZD1222 vaccination. The V and J genes are TRBV5-1 and TRBJ2-1; tentatively, D is TRBD1 (6 bases). This clonotype was sampled from an adult in good health. CDR3: CASSLGGNPSYNEQFF. The CDR3 nucleotides are TGCGCCAGCAGCTTAGGGGGTAACCCATCCTACAATGAGCAGTTCTTC.